These T cell receptor beta chains were read from a single sample in a study of blood T cell repertoires in COVID-19. Sequencing was performed with immunoSEQ multiplex PCR; in TCRdb, only in-frame clones are kept and a portion is missing. The sample includes under 150,000 clones, less than 85% seen only once; the top ten take roughly 6.5%. Sequencing input: peripheral blood. Receptor source: a human donor in a cohort sampled during active COVID-19. CDR3s include the opening cysteine and the closing phenylalanine or tryptophan. Fields, in order: V gene, J gene, CDR3 protein.

v_gene: TRBV19
j_gene: TRBJ1-2
CDR3aa: CATGRDRRDGYTF

v_gene: TRBV11-2
j_gene: TRBJ2-5
CDR3aa: CASSLGRAGAGETQYF

v_gene: TRBV19
j_gene: TRBJ2-1
CDR3aa: CASRRLAGGNREQFF

v_gene: TRBV3-1/TRBV3-2
j_gene: TRBJ2-5
CDR3aa: CASSLGGGSETQYF

v_gene: TRBV28
j_gene: TRBJ2-1
CDR3aa: CASSGQGKNEQFF

v_gene: TRBV6-2/TRBV6-3
j_gene: TRBJ2-1
CDR3aa: CASSYFGGASYNEQFF

v_gene: TRBV11-3
j_gene: TRBJ2-1
CDR3aa: CASSRAGNEQFF

v_gene: TRBV19
j_gene: TRBJ2-1
CDR3aa: CATRDGGSSYNEQFF

v_gene: TRBV5-1
j_gene: TRBJ2-5
CDR3aa: CASSLAGGEETQYF

v_gene: TRBV6-2/TRBV6-3
j_gene: TRBJ1-1
CDR3aa: CASSPRTGLEAFF

v_gene: TRBV7-2
j_gene: TRBJ2-7
CDR3aa: CASSSLTGTGGLEQYF

v_gene: TRBV28
j_gene: TRBJ2-7
CDR3aa: CASSGHKSSYEQYF

v_gene: TRBV11-1
j_gene: TRBJ1-2
CDR3aa: CASSTTGKNYGYTF

v_gene: TRBV4-2
j_gene: TRBJ2-1
CDR3aa: CASSQEAVADEQFF

v_gene: TRBV12-3/TRBV12-4
j_gene: TRBJ1-6
CDR3aa: CASSLNKNSPLHF

v_gene: TRBV3-1/TRBV3-2
j_gene: TRBJ2-4
CDR3aa: CASSRGLAGGLGNIQYF